This T cell receptor (beta chain) was sequenced in a study of OX40 agonist ivuxolimab in advanced cancers. Whole-study context: While on treatment, patients had intravenous ivuxolimab at 0.01 to 10 mg/kg every 2 weeks.

CDR3 size: 13 residues. With 2 bases clipped from V and 11 bases from J, the junction kept 11 bases outside the gene matches. Germline values: CDR1 GTSNPN, CDR2 SVGIG (reference sequence). The repertoire was sequenced with immunoSEQ multiplex PCR; TCRdb's copy has only in-frame clones and lacks some. The sample holds about 73,000 clones; approximately 86% are singletons and the top ten take 0.55% to 0.7%. The sample was CD4+ or CD8+ T cells sorted from blood, taken in a trial of the OX40 agonist ivuxolimab. The chain uses TRBV30 and TRBJ1-1, with 7 bases lining up with TRBD1. This receptor was taken from an adult with an advanced solid tumor such as melanoma, head and neck, liver or kidney cancer. The CDR3: CAWSMGQPGGAFF. Written as DNA, the CDR3 is TGTGCCTGGAGTATGGGACAGCCCGGGGGTGCTTTCTTT.